This T cell receptor beta chain was obtained from a study of blood T cells in healthy people across ages. Whole-study findings and limits: Researchers report that TCR beta diversity correlated strongly with naive T cell percentage.

As for this clonotype: Its specificity is not known.

V was trimmed by 6 bases and J by 3 bases, leaving 8 bases between them. The CDR3 contains 12 residues. Germline CDR1 reads MNHEY; CDR2 reads SVGAGI. PCR was performed a second time for about 6 to 12 cycles using a sample-barcoded 5' primer and a J-beta primer mix. TCRdb re-derived calls from the 5' RACE reads in MiXCR, one entry per CDR3 protein. The repertoire holds 730,000 or so distinct CDR3 sequences, with around 38% as singletons. Sequenced sample: blood. The source of this sequence is a man at least 80 years old in good health. The chain is built from TRBV6-5 and TRBJ1-2; TRBD1 might be the D (5 bases). CDR3 bases: TGTGCCAGCAGGCCGGGACACTATGGCTACACCTTC. Translation gives CASRPGHYGYTF.